Following are 7 T cell receptor beta chains from one sample sequenced in a study of blood T cell repertoires in COVID-19 (dated by TCRdb to the early 2020s). To prepare the library, the immunoSEQ multiplex PCR assay was applied. As stored in TCRdb, this immuneACCESS dataset retains in-frame rearrangements with V and J assigned. A fraction of the clones does not appear; measured against another copy, unresolved V genes explain less than half of the discrepancy, and the remainder lacks a known reason. The sample data list about 82,000 clones, and more than 70% of these were observed just once. The ten top clones hold about a sixth of the sample. Sequenced: peripheral blood. The receptors stem from a woman aged 60-70 years with acute or convalescent COVID-19.

The CDR3, as DNA: TGTGCCAGCAGCTTACAGGGGGCCCCCTACGAGCAGTACTTC. It specifies CASSLQGAPYEQYF. The rearrangement links TRBV13 to TRBJ2-7; 8 bases agree with TRBD1. This CDR3 spans 14 amino acids. With 2 bases clipped from V and 2 bases from J, the junction kept 2 bases outside the gene matches. Germline CDR1 and CDR2: PRHDT and FYEKMQ (reference sequence).

The V and J genes are TRBV6-5 and TRBJ1-1, with D possibly TRBD1 on 6 matching bases. V dropped 7 bases and J dropped 5 bases, with 14 bases sitting between them. CDR1 MNHEY and CDR2 SVGAGI come from the germline V gene. This CDR3 spans 13 amino acids. The CDR3 DNA is TGTGCCAGCAAACTTACAGGGCGGACTGAAGCTTTCTTT. This gives the protein CASKLTGRTEAFF.

The CDR3 DNA is TGTGCCAGCGGGGCGGATCAGGGTCAAGGTGGCTACACCTTC. Its translation is CASGADQGQGGYTF. The gene calls are TRBV27 and TRBJ1-2; possible D gene TRBD1, 5 bases. In germline, CDR1 is MNHEY, CDR2 SMNVEV (reference sequence). The CDR3 has 14 amino acids. V was clipped by 8 bases and J by 7 bases, with 20 bases between them.

The gene calls are TRBV19 and TRBJ2-6, with 7 bases lining up with TRBD1. Looked up from germline, CDR1 is LNHDA and CDR2 is SQIVND (reference sequence). There are 19 residues in the CDR3. V shed 3 bases, J shed 0 bases, and the junction held 11 bases outside the gene matches. CDR3 nucleotide sequence: TGTGCCAGTAGTATGGGACAGCGAGGGGTTACCTCTGGGGCCAACGTCCTGACTTTC. Translating it yields CASSMGQRGVTSGANVLTF. The full variable domain, in which reference TRBV19 and TRBJ2-6 provide the parts outside the CDR3, is DGGITQSPKYLFRKEGQNVTLSCEQNLNHDAMYWYRQDPGQGLRLIYYSQIVNDFQKGDIAEGYSVSREKKESFPLTVTSAQKNPTAFYLCASSMGQRGVTSGANVLTFGAGSRLTVL.

The chain is built from TRBV30 and TRBJ2-3; TRBD1 matches at 8 bases. The germline V gene encodes CDR1 GTSNPN and CDR2 SVGIG (reference sequence). Trimming removed 4 bases from V and 0 bases from J; junction bases left unmatched: 6. This CDR3 comprises 15 residues. This CDR3 is CAWNTGGPSTDTQYF. CDR3 DNA: TGTGCCTGGAACACAGGGGGGCCTAGCACAGATACGCAGTATTTT. Using reference TRBV30 and TRBJ2-3 for the parts outside the CDR3, the full variable domain is SQTIHQWPATLVQPVGSPLSLECTVEGTSNPNLYWYRQAAGRGLQLLFYSVGIGQISSEVPQNLSASRPQDRQFILSSKKLLLSDSGFYLCAWNTGGPSTDTQYFGPGTRLTVL.

The chain has TRBV11-3 and TRBJ2-7, with D unresolved. Germline V lookup: CDR1 SGHNT, CDR2 YENEEA. Deletions cut 1 base from V and 0 bases from J, with 13 bases between. The CDR3 sequence is 16 residues long. The CDR3 region is CASSLVVGPTSYEQYF. In DNA, the CDR3 is TGTGCCAGCAGCTTAGTAGTGGGCCCAACCTCCTACGAGCAGTACTTC.

This clone was detected a few times. CDR3 sequence (DNA): TGTGCCAGCACTAGCGGGAGTAGGAATGAGCAGTTCTTC. Translation gives CASTSGSRNEQFF. This chain connects TRBV12-3 or TRBV12-4 to TRBJ2-1; TRBD2 aligns across 10 bases. This CDR3 contains 13 residues. The V gene end was trimmed by 7 bases and the J gene end by 7 bases; junction bases not matched to a gene: 4.